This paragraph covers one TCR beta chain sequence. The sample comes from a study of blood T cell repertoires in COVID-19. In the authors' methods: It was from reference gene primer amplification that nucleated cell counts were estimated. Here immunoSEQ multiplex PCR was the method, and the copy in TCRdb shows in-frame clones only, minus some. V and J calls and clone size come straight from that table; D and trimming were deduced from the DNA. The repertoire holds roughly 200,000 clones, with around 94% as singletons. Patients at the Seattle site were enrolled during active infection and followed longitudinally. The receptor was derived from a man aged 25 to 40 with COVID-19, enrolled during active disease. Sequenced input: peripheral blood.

CDR3 coding DNA: TGTGCCTGGAGTGTAGGCGGGCGGTGGACTGAAGCTTTCTTT. Residues: CAWSVGGRWTEAFF. J is TRBJ1-1 and V is TRBV30; D is unclear. Germline V gene data show CDR1 as GTSNPN and CDR2 as SVGIG (reference sequence). The CDR3 is made up of 14 amino acids. Trimming cost V 0 bases and J 5 bases, with 13 bases left between them. The full variable domain, in which reference TRBV30 and TRBJ1-1 provide the parts outside the CDR3, is SQTIHQWPATLVQPVGSPLSLECTVEGTSNPNLYWYRQAAGRGLQLLFYSVGIGQISSEVPQNLSASRPQDRQFILSSKKLLLSDSGFYLCAWSVGGRWTEAFFGQGTRLTVV.